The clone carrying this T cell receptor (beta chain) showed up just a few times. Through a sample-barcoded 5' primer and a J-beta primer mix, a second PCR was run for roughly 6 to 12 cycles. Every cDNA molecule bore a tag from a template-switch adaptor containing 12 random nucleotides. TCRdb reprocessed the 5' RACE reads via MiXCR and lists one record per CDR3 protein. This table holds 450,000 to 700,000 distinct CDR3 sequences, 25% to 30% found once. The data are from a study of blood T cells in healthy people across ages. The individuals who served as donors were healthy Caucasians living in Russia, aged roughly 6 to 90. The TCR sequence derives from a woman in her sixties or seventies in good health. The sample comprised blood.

The CDR3: CSARIGIGDHGYTF. The CDR3, as DNA: TGCAGTGCTAGGATCGGGATAGGGGACCATGGCTACACCTTC. The chain is built from TRBV20-1 and TRBJ1-2, with D maybe TRBD1 (5 bases). Looked up from germline, CDR1 is DFQATT and CDR2 is SNEGSKA (reference sequence). Trimming took off 3 bases at V and 6 bases at J, with 17 bases between the two ends. The length of the CDR3 is 14 residues.